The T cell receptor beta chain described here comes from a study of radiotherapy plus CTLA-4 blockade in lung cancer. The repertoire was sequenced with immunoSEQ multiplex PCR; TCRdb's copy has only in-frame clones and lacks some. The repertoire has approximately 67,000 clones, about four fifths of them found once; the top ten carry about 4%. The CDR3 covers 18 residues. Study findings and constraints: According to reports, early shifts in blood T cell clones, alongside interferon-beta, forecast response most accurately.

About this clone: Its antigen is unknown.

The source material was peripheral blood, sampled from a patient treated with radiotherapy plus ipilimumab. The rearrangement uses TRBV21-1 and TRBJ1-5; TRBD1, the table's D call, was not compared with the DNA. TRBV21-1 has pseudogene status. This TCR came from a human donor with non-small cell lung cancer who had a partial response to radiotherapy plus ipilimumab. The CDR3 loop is CASSKYLDRSDSNQPQHF. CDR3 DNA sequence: TGTGCCAGCAGCAAATACTTAGACAGGTCGGATAGCAATCAGCCCCAGCATTTT.